There are a few counts of the clone carrying this T cell receptor beta chain. The antigen is unknown. The source of the sample is a study of T cells after yellow fever vaccination. The study, taken as a whole, reports: Weaker, the secondary response peaked sooner, at day 5 versus 15. The bulk population could contribute abundant contaminating clonotypes to FACS-sorted repertoires. CD4 and CD8 compartments shared a small share of clonotypes.

CDR3 length equals 14 residues. CDR1 is LGHNA and CDR2 is YNFKEQ in the germline V gene. Trimming cost V 0 bases and J 6 bases, with 11 bases left between them. By 5'RACE template switching, TCR cDNA was produced, with a universal primer site and UMIs added in the process. MiXCR, applied by TCRdb to the 5' RACE reads, yields one record per CDR3 protein. The repertoire holds 400,000 to 650,000 distinct CDR3 sequences, with 21% as singletons. The sequenced sample was PBMCs, obtained more than 20 days after the first yellow fever vaccination. This TCR was recovered from a man younger than 30 who received the YFV17D yellow fever vaccine. The chain recombines TRBV4-2 with TRBJ1-1; D call uncertain. The CDR3 region has the DNA TGTGCCAGCAGCCAAGATGGGGTCGGGGCTGAAGCTTTCTTT. Translated: CASSQDGVGAEAFF.